The 31 T cell receptor beta chains below come from one sample, sequenced in a study of blood T cell repertoires in COVID-19. The assay was immunoSEQ multiplex PCR, and TCRdb's table has in-frame clones only and misses some. The sample contains 150,000 to 200,000 clones, roughly four fifths of which appear only once. Sequencing input: peripheral blood. Receptor source: a woman in her thirties or forties with acute or convalescent COVID-19.

The gene calls are TRBV29-1 and TRBJ2-2; 15 nucleotides align to TRBD2. CDR3 length: 14 residues. V lost 7 bases to trimming and J lost 8 bases; unmatched junction nucleotides: 5. Germline V gene lookup returns CDR1 SQVTM and CDR2 ANQGSEA. The CDR3 nucleotides read TGCAGCGGGGGACTAGCGGGAGGTGGAGGGGAGCTGTTTTTT. Translation: CSGGLAGGGGELFF.

The chain employs TRBV27 and TRBJ2-5; 7 bases are shared with TRBD1. The CDR3 length is 13 residues. V dropped 4 bases and J dropped 9; count of bases not matched to a gene: 8. Germline V lookup: CDR1 MNHEY, CDR2 SMNVEV (reference sequence). The CDR3 sequence is CASSWRQGTAQYF. In nucleotides, the CDR3 is TGTGCCAGCAGTTGGAGACAGGGAACGGCCCAGTACTTC.

The chain carries TRBV28 and TRBJ1-6; a weak D match, TRBD1 (5 bases). The length of the CDR3 is 17 residues. The V end was cut by 7 bases, the J end by 0 bases, with 16 bases between. Germline V gives CDR1 MDHEN, CDR2 SYDVKM. The CDR3: CASISPVGGSYNSPLHF. In nucleotides, the CDR3 is TGTGCCAGCATCTCCCCGGTGGGGGGCTCCTATAATTCACCCCTCCACTTT.

This rearrangement joins TRBV28 to TRBJ1-2; possible D gene TRBD1, 5 bases. V was clipped by 7 bases and J by 7 bases, with 16 bases between them. The CDR3 extends over 13 amino acids. The germline gives CDR1 MDHEN, CDR2 SYDVKM. The CDR3 DNA reads as TGTGCCAGCACACCGACAGTCAATCTTGGCTACACCTTC. Its protein is CASTPTVNLGYTF.

The chain has TRBV7-8 and TRBJ1-2, with TRBD1 identical over 7 bases. Germline V gene sequence: CDR1 SGHVS, CDR2 FQNEAQ. The CDR3 is made up of 13 amino acids. V lost 1 base to trimming and J lost 6 bases; unmatched junction nucleotides: 2. The CDR3: CASSLGTGDGYTF. The CDR3 coding sequence is TGTGCCAGCAGCTTAGGCACAGGGGATGGCTACACCTTC.

This clone was found a few times. This chain connects TRBV7-2 to TRBJ1-2, with 9 bases that match TRBD1. This CDR3 contains 15 residues. Germline V gene sequence: CDR1 SGHTA, CDR2 FQGNSA. V shed 3 bases, J shed 6 bases, and the junction held 8 bases outside the gene matches. CDR3 sequence (DNA): TGTGCCAGCAGCTTCGGGGACAGGGCGGATAATGGCTACACCTTC. Its translation: CASSFGDRADNGYTF.

The chain carries TRBV9 and TRBJ1-1, with a possible D match to TRBD1 (5 bases). The CDR3 is made up of 14 amino acids. CDR1 is SGDLS and CDR2 is YYNGEE in the germline V gene. V was pared by 0 bases and J by 1 base, with 7 bases between. CDR3 loop: CASSVVRGNTEAFF. Written as DNA, the CDR3 is TGTGCCAGCAGCGTAGTAAGGGGGAACACTGAAGCTTTCTTT.

A few counts support this clone. The chain has TRBV10-3 and TRBJ1-3; D unresolved. This CDR3 comprises 14 residues. Germline assignment: CDR1 ENHRY and CDR2 SYGVKD. The germline V and J ends were trimmed by 6 bases and 4 bases, with 13 bases remaining between them. CDR3 sequence: CAISPGLQGNTIYF. In DNA form, the CDR3 reads TGTGCCATCAGCCCCGGTCTTCAAGGAAACACCATATATTTT.

This rearrangement joins TRBV10-1 to TRBJ1-4, with TRBD1 matching 8 bases. Germline CDR1 is WNHNN and CDR2 is SYGVQD (reference sequence). Trimming removed 8 bases from V and 7 bases from J; junction bases left unmatched: 12. CDR3 length: 15 amino acids. The CDR3 spells CASSIGQGDVEKLFF. CDR3 sequence (DNA): TGCGCCAGCTCTATCGGACAGGGCGACGTTGAAAAACTGTTTTTT.

This clone occurred a few times. The chain combines TRBV28 with TRBJ1-2, with TRBD1 identical over 7 bases. The CDR3 runs to 13 residues. The ends lost 5 bases at V and 5 bases at J; junction bases unmatched: 5. Germline V gene sequence: CDR1 MDHEN, CDR2 SYDVKM. The CDR3 region is CASSLHRGYGYTF. The CDR3 DNA follows: TGTGCCAGCAGTCTACACAGGGGATATGGCTACACCTTC.

This rearrangement joins TRBV7-6 to TRBJ2-5; D not certain. The CDR3 totals 11 residues. Per the germline V gene, CDR1 is SGHVS and CDR2 is FNYEAQ. Here the CDR3 DNA reads TGTGCTGTTACCTTAGAGGAGACCCAGTACTTC. Residues: CAVTLEETQYF. Combining the CDR3 with reference TRBV7-6 and TRBJ2-5 gives the whole variable domain GAGVSQSPRYKVTKRGQDVALRCDPISGHVSLYWYRQALGQGPEFLTYFNYEAQQDKSGLPNDRFSAERPEGSISTLTIQRTEQRDSAMYRCAVTLEETQYFGPGTRLLVL.

The chain is built from TRBV11-1 and TRBJ2-7, with TRBD2 as a possible D gene (5 bases). The germline V gene has CDR1 SGHAT and CDR2 FQDESV (reference sequence). The CDR3 is 15 residues long. Trimming cost V 5 bases and J 2 bases, with 16 bases left between them. The CDR3 nucleotides are TGTGCCAGCAGCCCGCGACCCGGGATCCCCTACGAGCAGTACTTC. It codes for CASSPRPGIPYEQYF. The full variable domain, rest sourced from reference TRBV11-1 and TRBJ2-7, is EAEVAQSPRYKITEKSQAVAFWCDPISGHATLYWYRQILGQGPELLVQFQDESVVDDSQLPKDRFSAERLKGVDSTLKIQPAELGDSAMYLCASSPRPGIPYEQYFGPGTRLTVT.

This chain uses TRBV28 with TRBJ2-7; 8 bases align to TRBD2. Trimming cost V 2 bases and J 2 bases; bases outside gene matches: 8. Germline V gene lookup returns CDR1 MDHEN and CDR2 SYDVKM. The CDR3 is 16 amino acids. The CDR3 region has the DNA TGTGCCAGCAGTTTAGATGCTAGCGGGCCGACCTACGAGCAGTACTTC. This codes for CASSLDASGPTYEQYF.

The chain is built from TRBV7-2 and TRBJ1-2, with D unclear. This CDR3 is 13 amino acids long. From germline, CDR1 is SGHTA and CDR2 FQGNSA. Trimming stripped 4 bases from V and 2 bases from J, with 8 bases between. CDR3 loop: CASSYNANYGYTF. For the CDR3, the DNA is TGTGCCAGCAGCTACAACGCAAACTATGGCTACACCTTC.

With respect to this clone: The CDR3 end shows no conserved phenylalanine or tryptophan, and so a read error is likely. Because the CDR3's place on the DNA is in doubt, the DNA is left out and the CDR3 is given as listed by TCRdb. The chain combines TRBV20-1 with TRBJ2-7; the table's TRBD1 call for D was not verified on the DNA. Germline assignment: CDR1 DFQATT and CDR2 SNEGSKA (reference sequence). 9 amino acids form the CDR3, both terminal residues included. The CDR3 sequence is CSAGNRGPS.

V usage is TRBV9 and J usage is TRBJ2-1, with D possibly being TRBD1 (5 bases). In germline, CDR1 is SGDLS, CDR2 YYNGEE. This CDR3 is 13 amino acids long. V was cut by 3 bases and J by 12 bases, with 16 bases left in between. CDR3 sequence (DNA): TGTGCCAGCAGCGCCGCCCTAGGGGCAGCGCAGTTCTTC. Translating gives CASSAALGAAQFF.

The chain is built from TRBV4-1 and TRBJ1-1; 7 bases are shared with TRBD1. V was pared by 4 bases and J by 1 base, with 3 bases of the junction left unmatched. The CDR3 has 14 residues. The V gene's germline CDR1 is MGHRA and CDR2 YSYEKL. DNA of the CDR3: TGCGCCAGCAGCCGTGGGACAGCGAACACTGAAGCTTTCTTT. This gives the protein CASSRGTANTEAFF.

The chain carries TRBV4-2 and TRBJ1-5; TRBD1 might be the D (6 bases). The CDR3 sequence is 13 residues long. Per germline, CDR1 LGHNA and CDR2 YNFKEQ. The V and J ends lost 3 bases and 9 bases respectively, with 12 bases between them. This CDR3 is CASSHSQGRPQHF. The CDR3 DNA sequence: TGTGCCAGCAGCCATTCACAGGGCCGGCCCCAGCATTTT.

This clone was recorded a few times. This chain uses TRBV23-1 with TRBJ1-6, with TRBD1 matching 7 bases. TRBV23-1 is placed among ORFs of uncertain function. The CDR3 consists of 15 residues. V was pared by 5 bases and J by 9 bases, with 10 bases of the junction left unmatched. CDR3 loop: CASSRTTGPVSPLHF. DNA for the CDR3: TGCGCCAGCAGTAGGACGACAGGGCCTGTTTCACCCCTCCACTTT.

V and J are TRBV29-1 and TRBJ1-2; 7 bases match TRBD1. The J segment lost 7 bases and the V segment lost 1 base, leaving 9 bases of the junction unmatched. Germline-derived CDR1 and CDR2 are SQVTM and ANQGSEA. The CDR3 consists of 14 residues. CDR3 in DNA: TGCAGCGTTGAAGGGGACAGCCTCTTAGGTGGCTACACCTTC. Encoded protein: CSVEGDSLLGGYTF.

The CDR3 DNA is TGTGCCAGCAGTCCCAGGGAGGGATACTATGGCTACACCTTC. This translates into CASSPREGYYGYTF. The V gene is TRBV3-1 (or the pseudogene TRBV3-2), the J gene TRBJ1-2; the D gene is possibly TRBD1 (5 bases). Trimming left V 6 bases short and J 3 bases short, with 14 bases between. Germline CDR1 LGHDT, CDR2 YNNKEL (reference sequence). This CDR3 spans 14 amino acids.

For the CDR3, the DNA is TGCAGCGTTGATGAACTAGCGGGAGGGCCCCGCTCCTACAATGAGCAGTTCTTC. This gives the protein CSVDELAGGPRSYNEQFF. The V and J genes are TRBV29-1 and TRBJ2-1; 13 nucleotides align to TRBD2. V trimming: 3 bases; J trimming: 0 bases; junction bases outside the gene matches: 8. Germline CDR1 reads SQVTM; CDR2 reads ANQGSEA. This CDR3 spans 18 amino acids.

The chain employs TRBV5-5 and TRBJ1-5; D is unresolved. Germline V CDR1 and CDR2: SGHKS, YYEKEE (reference sequence). The CDR3 sequence is 13 residues long. Trimming pared 4 bases from V and 7 bases from J, leaving 12 bases between. CDR3 sequence reads: CASSIGPGQPQHF. In DNA form, the CDR3 reads TGTGCCAGCAGCATCGGGCCGGGACAGCCCCAGCATTTT.

This chain links TRBV11-2 with TRBJ1-2; possible D gene TRBD1, 6 bases. This CDR3 comprises 14 residues. The germline gives CDR1 SGHAT, CDR2 FQNNGV. Trimming cost V 6 bases and J 8 bases, with 19 bases left between them. CDR3 in amino acids: CASSSPWGGRGYTF. CDR3 nucleotide sequence: TGTGCCAGCAGTTCTCCCTGGGGGGGCCGCGGCTACACCTTC.

The gene calls are TRBV3-1 (or the pseudogene TRBV3-2) and TRBJ2-1, with 9 nucleotides matching TRBD1. This CDR3 region has 15 residues. V trimming: 4 bases; J trimming: 4 bases; junction bases outside the gene matches: 5. The germline V gene has CDR1 LGHDT and CDR2 YNNKEL (reference sequence). CDR3: CASSRRGTGYNEQFF. The CDR3 nucleotides are TGTGCCAGCAGCCGGCGGGGGACAGGGTACAATGAGCAGTTCTTC.

This clone showed up just a few times. J is TRBJ2-2 and V is TRBV10-3; the match to TRBD1 covers 7 bases. Unmatched junction bases numbered 5, after V lost 3 bases and J lost 1 base. The CDR3 length is 16 residues. Per germline, CDR1 ENHRY and CDR2 SYGVKD. CDR3 region: CAISDVDRQNTGELFF. In DNA, the CDR3 is TGTGCCATCAGTGACGTGGACAGGCAGAACACCGGGGAGCTGTTTTTT.

The chain recombines TRBV28 with TRBJ1-5, with D possibly TRBD1 on 6 matching bases. The germline V and J ends were trimmed by 8 bases and 2 bases, with 19 bases remaining between them. CDR1 and CDR2 from the germline V gene are MDHEN and SYDVKM. The CDR3 is made up of 16 amino acids. CDR3 nucleotide sequence: TGTGCCAGCGCAGGGGAAGGGAGCTACGGCAATCAGCCCCAGCATTTT. It translates to CASAGEGSYGNQPQHF.

For the CDR3, the DNA is TGCGCCAGCAGCGTTGCGGGACAGGGATTCACTGAAGCTTTCTTT. As protein: CASSVAGQGFTEAFF. The genes are TRBV5-1 and TRBJ1-1, with 9 bases fitting TRBD1. Trimming cost V 4 bases and J 4 bases; bases outside gene matches: 8. The CDR3 is 15 residues long. Looked up from germline, CDR1 is SGHRS and CDR2 is YFSETQ.

This clone was detected once. V is TRBV27 and J is TRBJ1-6, with D hard to call. Per germline, CDR1 MNHEY and CDR2 SMNVEV (reference sequence). The CDR3 has 17 residues. V dropped 2 bases and J dropped 6 bases, with 17 bases sitting between them. The CDR3 here is CASSLGWQPTGNSPLHF. The DNA of the CDR3 is TGTGCCAGCAGTTTAGGTTGGCAGCCAACGGGTAATTCACCCCTCCACTTT.

This chain joins TRBV7-9 and TRBJ1-4; D call uncertain. This CDR3 region has 15 residues. Germline assignment: CDR1 SEHNR and CDR2 FQNEAQ (reference sequence). V was cut by 5 bases and J by 1 base, with 11 bases left in between. The CDR3 DNA reads as TGTGCCAGCAGCCCGCCTGGCAGAACTAATGAAAAACTGTTTTTT. This gives the protein CASSPPGRTNEKLFF.

The genes are TRBV27 and TRBJ2-3, with TRBD2 identical over 8 bases. Per the germline V gene, CDR1 is MNHEY and CDR2 is SMNVEV (reference sequence). This CDR3 comprises 15 residues. V trimming: 6 bases; J trimming: 0 bases; junction bases outside the gene matches: 5. CDR3 protein: CASRWAGGSTDTQYF. As DNA, the CDR3 is TGTGCCAGCAGATGGGCGGGGGGCAGCACAGATACGCAGTATTTT.